This TCR beta chain comes out of a study of cytomegalovirus exposure and HLA in healthy donors. Study summary: As released early, the data held 75 million to 90 million unique TCRs from HLA-typed donors. Points from the study as a whole: Compared with the approximately 700-donor mean, an Asian-associated ancestry cluster reportedly had fewer N-insertions, according to a later analysis. Researchers counted some 150 TCR beta chains as cytomegalovirus-associated. Earlier results showed most TCR beta V segments being productive about 87% or about 30% of the time.

Comments on this clone: Its antigen is unidentified.

The PCR ran on 60 Vbeta and 13 Jbeta primers. Generated by immunoSEQ multiplex PCR, the TCRdb table keeps only in-frame clones and is missing some. The table records roughly 150,000 clones, about 88% of them present only once. Trimming shortened V by 5 bases and J by 7 bases, and 11 bases separated the two germline ends. The germline gives CDR1 MNHEY, CDR2 SVGAGI. This CDR3 has 12 amino acids. V usage is TRBV6-5 and J usage is TRBJ2-5; D gene uncertain. The clonotype comes from a young woman in good health and CMV-seronegative. What was sequenced was PBMCs. The CDR3 spells CASSGPVGTQYF. The CDR3 DNA reads TGTGCCAGCAGTGGGCCTGTAGGGACCCAGTACTTC.